The present TCR beta chain was sequenced within a study of T cells in Graves' hyperthyroidism and ophthalmopathy. About the study: Initial diagnosis, before any treatment, was when peripheral blood was collected.

TCR beta CDR3 region amplification was performed from RNA transcripts. HTBI primers were employed in a first-round RT-PCR of the TCR CDR3. One entry per CDR3 protein, called by TCRdb with MiXCR from the multiplex PCR reads. Found here are 250,000 to 350,000 distinct CDR3 sequences, approximately 17% of them singletons; the top ten hold about 51%. This clonotype was seen at least ten times. The germline V gene has CDR1 DFQATT and CDR2 SNEGSKA (reference sequence). J was trimmed by 1 base and V by 4 bases; bases with no gene match: 13. The CDR3 loop spans 16 amino acids. Diagnoses used clinical symptoms, serum thyroxine and TRAb, thyroid ultrasound and orbital computed tomography. The PBMCs were sourced from fresh peripheral blood (more than 8.5 ml).

The TCR comes from a woman aged 55-69 years with Graves' ophthalmopathy. The rearrangement uses TRBV20-1 and TRBJ2-7, with 7 bases aligning to TRBD1. The sequenced material came from blood. CDR3 region: CSATNRGYTGSYEQYF. CDR3 in DNA: TGCAGTGCTACAAACAGGGGCTACACGGGTTCCTACGAGCAGTACTTC.